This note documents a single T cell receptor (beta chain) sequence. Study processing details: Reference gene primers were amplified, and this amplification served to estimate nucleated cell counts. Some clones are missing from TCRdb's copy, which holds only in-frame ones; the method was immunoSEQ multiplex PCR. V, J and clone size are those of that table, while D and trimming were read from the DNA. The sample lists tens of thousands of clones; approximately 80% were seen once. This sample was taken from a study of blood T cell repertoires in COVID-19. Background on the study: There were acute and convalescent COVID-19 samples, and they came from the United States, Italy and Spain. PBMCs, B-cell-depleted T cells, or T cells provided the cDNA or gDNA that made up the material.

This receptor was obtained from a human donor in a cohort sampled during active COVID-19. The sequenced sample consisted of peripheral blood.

The CDR3 spells CASSLVGRYNEQFF. CDR3 nucleotides: TGTGCCAGCAGCTTGGTTGGCAGGTACAATGAGCAGTTCTTC. The chain employs TRBV5-6 and TRBJ2-1; D gene uncertain. The CDR3 covers 14 residues. Trimming removed 0 bases from V and 4 bases from J, with 8 bases in between. Looked up from germline, CDR1 is SGHDT and CDR2 is YYEEEE.